Given below is one TCR beta chain in context. Its antigen is undetermined. The sample comes from a study of cytomegalovirus exposure and HLA in healthy donors. General study points: HLA allele associations emerged for about 16,000 TCR beta sequences in a later analysis, at 0.05 false discovery rate. Cytomegalovirus status was reportedly diagnosed by the classifier with high sensitivity and specificity.

From germline, CDR1 is LGHNA and CDR2 YSLEER. V lost 0 bases, J lost 8 bases, and 17 bases stayed unmatched. This CDR3 has 19 amino acids. PCR amplification relied on 60 Vbeta primers (plus 13 Jbeta primers). The repertoire was sequenced with immunoSEQ multiplex PCR; TCRdb's copy has only in-frame clones and lacks some. This sample has 150,000 or so clones, with over 60% found just once. The chain joins TRBV4-3 to TRBJ1-4, with 8 bases identical to TRBD1. The receptor was isolated from a man aged 35 to 55 in good health and CMV-seropositive. The specimen was PBMCs. CDR3 sequence reads: CASSQDWHPGGQAGEKLFF. CDR3 in DNA: TGCGCCAGCAGCCAAGATTGGCACCCAGGGGGCCAGGCGGGAGAAAAACTGTTTTTT.